This TCR beta chain was sequenced for a study of cytomegalovirus exposure and HLA in healthy donors. Study as a whole: The roughly 670 first-cohort repertoires and the approximately 110 validation repertoires shared the same platform, a later analysis reported.

Repertoires were generated with immunoSEQ multiplex PCR, while TCRdb's copy carries only in-frame clones and drops some. The table includes roughly 190,000 clones, about nine tenths detected once. The sequence derives from a young man in good health and CMV-seropositive. Sequencing used PBMCs.

CDR3 nucleotides: TGCGCCAGCAGCGGGCGGGGACAGGGGAAAGGAGCCACTGAAGCTTTCTTT. The encoded protein is CASSGRGQGKGATEAFF. The rearrangement uses TRBV5-1 and TRBJ1-1, with TRBD1 matching 10 bases. Trimming at V came to 4 bases and at J to 4 bases, leaving 13 bases not matched to a gene. CDR3 length equals 17 residues. The germline CDR1 and CDR2 sequences are SGHRS and YFSETQ.